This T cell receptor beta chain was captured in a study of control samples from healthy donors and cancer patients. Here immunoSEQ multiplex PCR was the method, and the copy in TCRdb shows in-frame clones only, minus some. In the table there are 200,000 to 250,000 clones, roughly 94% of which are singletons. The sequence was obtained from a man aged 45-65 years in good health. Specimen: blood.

DNA of the CDR3: TGTGCCAGCAGGGGAGGTGGGGGCCGCGAGCAGTACTTC. Translating it yields CASRGGGGREQYF. The chain has TRBV6-6 and TRBJ2-7; D possibly uses TRBD1 or TRBD2 (6 bases each). V lost 6 bases, J lost 6 bases, and 15 bases lay in between. The CDR3 length is 13 residues. Germline CDR1 is MNHNY and CDR2 is SVGAGI (reference sequence).